These 17 T cell receptor beta chains were sequenced from one sample in a study of cytomegalovirus exposure and HLA in healthy donors. Both 60 Vbeta primers and 13 Jbeta primers went into the PCR. The method was immunoSEQ multiplex PCR; TCRdb's version includes in-frame clones alone and lacks a portion of them. Among more than 110,000 clones, about four fifths were seen once, and the ten largest hold approximately 2.3%. Sequenced input: PBMCs. All receptors come from a man younger than 40 in good health and CMV-seronegative.

This chain links TRBV2 with TRBJ2-5, with TRBD2 as a possible D gene (5 bases). Trimming left V 7 bases short and J 10 bases short, with 16 bases between. CDR3 size: 12 residues. Germline V lookup: CDR1 SNHLY, CDR2 FYNNEI. The CDR3: CASTMDSGDQYF. CDR3 DNA: TGTGCCAGCACTATGGACTCCGGAGACCAGTACTTC. Full variable domain (remainder filled in from reference TRBV2 and TRBJ2-5): EPEVTQTPSHQVTQMGQEVILRCVPISNHLYFYWYRQILGQKVEFLVSFYNNEISEKSEIFDDQFSVERPDGSNFTLKIRSTKLEDSAMYFCASTMDSGDQYFGPGTRLLVL.

The chain employs TRBV5-1 and TRBJ1-1; 8 nucleotides agree with TRBD1. V lost 4 bases to trimming and J lost 11 bases; unmatched junction nucleotides: 10. The CDR3 extends over 13 amino acids. Germline CDR1 is SGHRS and CDR2 is YFSETQ. CDR3 DNA: TGCGCCAGCAGCCGATGGACAGGGCTTGGGGCTTTCTTT. As protein: CASSRWTGLGAFF.

In this sample, this clone turned up a few times. The genes are TRBV2 and TRBJ1-1; D not certain. The germline CDR1 and CDR2 sequences are SNHLY and FYNNEI. The V end was cut by 5 bases, the J end by 3 bases, with 7 bases between. The CDR3 has 12 residues. CDR3 in amino acids: CASSFQDTEAFF. The CDR3 coding sequence is TGTGCCAGCAGTTTCCAGGACACTGAAGCTTTCTTT.

V gene TRBV5-1 combines with J gene TRBJ2-6; 10 bases line up with TRBD1. The CDR3 loop spans 18 amino acids. V lost 4 bases to trimming and J lost 3 bases; unmatched junction nucleotides: 10. Germline V lookup: CDR1 SGHRS, CDR2 YFSETQ. CDR3 in DNA: TGCGCCAGCAGCCCCCGGGACAGGGGATTGGATGGGGCCAACGTCCTGACTTTC. Translated: CASSPRDRGLDGANVLTF.

The CDR3 region has the DNA TGTGCCAGCAGTGATTTTCGGGGCTACACCTTC. Protein sequence: CASSDFRGYTF. The chain couples TRBV2 to TRBJ1-2; D not certain. Deletions cut 3 bases from V and 8 bases from J, with 7 bases between. There are 11 residues in the CDR3. CDR1 and CDR2 from the germline V gene are SNHLY and FYNNEI.

This chain links TRBV6-6 with TRBJ2-1; 11 bases line up with TRBD1. Germline CDR1 reads MNHNY; CDR2 reads SVGAGI (reference sequence). V dropped 7 bases and J dropped 14; count of bases not matched to a gene: 10. The CDR3 loop spans 13 amino acids. The CDR3 region is CASNSGTGGFEFF. The CDR3 DNA sequence: TGTGCCAGCAACTCCGGGACAGGGGGTTTTGAGTTCTTC.

CDR3 residues: CASSLEPAGRGDEQYF. For the CDR3, the DNA is TGCGCCAGCAGCTTGGAGCCGGCAGGGCGGGGCGATGAGCAGTACTTC. The genes are TRBV5-1 and TRBJ2-7; maybe TRBD2 (6 bases). Trimming left V 0 bases short and J 7 bases short, with 20 bases between. Germline values: CDR1 SGHRS, CDR2 YFSETQ. The CDR3 length is 16 residues.

The chain combines TRBV27 with TRBJ1-2; the D is unclear. V lost 2 bases and J 0 bases, leaving 10 bases between the germline ends. The V gene's germline CDR1 is MNHEY and CDR2 SMNVEV (reference sequence). The CDR3 loop spans 15 amino acids. The CDR3 spells CASSLTVRANYGYTF. The DNA for the CDR3 is TGTGCCAGCAGTTTAACTGTACGTGCTAACTATGGCTACACCTTC.

For this clone: Compared with germline, one end of the junction differs, possibly owing to a read error. The genes are TRBV7-7 and TRBJ2-6; D unclear. Germline V gene data show CDR1 as SSHAT and CDR2 as FNYEAQ (reference sequence). The CDR3 covers 16 residues. Written as DNA, the CDR3 is TGTGCTAGCAGCTTAGGCGGTTACTCTGGGGCCAACGTCCTGACTTTC. Residues: CASSLGGYSGANVLTF.

The chain joins TRBV11-1 to TRBJ1-1; TRBD1 is a possible D gene (6 bases). V lost 3 bases to trimming and J lost 3 bases, with 8 bases between them. CDR1 and CDR2 from the germline V gene are SGHAT and FQDESV (reference sequence). The length of the CDR3 is 13 residues. This chain's CDR3 is CASSLRGHTEAFF. The CDR3 DNA reads TGTGCCAGCAGCTTGCGGGGGCACACTGAAGCTTTCTTT.

This chain uses TRBV2 with TRBJ2-7; 7 bases are shared with TRBD1. Trimming took 7 bases from V and 3 from J; bases not matched to a gene: 6. This CDR3 has 13 residues. Per germline, CDR1 SNHLY and CDR2 FYNNEI. CDR3 loop: CASTTGINYEQYF. As DNA, the CDR3 is TGTGCCAGCACGACAGGGATCAACTACGAGCAGTACTTC.

The chain employs TRBV28 and TRBJ1-1; 8 bases map to TRBD1. J was trimmed by 4 bases and V by 8 bases; bases with no gene match: 0. This CDR3 has 11 residues. Per germline, CDR1 MDHEN and CDR2 SYDVKM. CDR3 coding DNA: TGTGCCAGCCAGGGGGCCACTGAAGCTTTCTTT. It translates to CASQGATEAFF.

V usage is TRBV2 and J usage is TRBJ1-1; no definite D call. Germline CDR1 SNHLY, CDR2 FYNNEI. The length of the CDR3 is 16 residues. V was clipped by 5 bases and J by 1 base, with 17 bases between them. CDR3 protein: CASSLRIDSKNTEAFF. The CDR3 coding sequence is TGTGCCAGCAGTTTACGTATCGATAGTAAGAACACTGAAGCTTTCTTT.

This clone was counted between two and nine times. This chain uses TRBV29-1 with TRBJ2-7, with 9 nucleotides matching TRBD2. The J segment lost 4 bases and the V segment lost 0 bases, leaving 7 bases of the junction unmatched. The CDR3 is 15 residues long. Germline CDR1 is SQVTM and CDR2 is ANQGSEA. CDR3 loop: CSVEDWASGVYEQYF. In nucleotides, the CDR3 is TGCAGCGTTGAAGATTGGGCTAGCGGGGTTTACGAGCAGTACTTC.

This clone came up once. The rearrangement links TRBV6-5 to TRBJ1-2; TRBD1 agrees at 11 bases. V lost 1 base and J lost 4; bases outside the gene matches: 2. This CDR3 comprises 15 residues. In germline, CDR1 is MNHEY, CDR2 SVGAGI. The CDR3 DNA reads as TGTGCCAGCAGTTACTGGACAGGGGGCATCTATGGCTACACCTTC. The encoded protein is CASSYWTGGIYGYTF.

This rearrangement joins TRBV5-6 to TRBJ1-2, with TRBD1 as a possible D gene (6 bases). Germline CDR1 and CDR2: SGHDT and YYEEEE. V was pared by 4 bases and J by 5 bases, with 15 bases between. The CDR3 has 14 amino acids. The chain's CDR3 is CASSPNRDRYGYTF. CDR3 nucleotides: TGTGCCAGCAGCCCCAACAGGGATCGGTATGGCTACACCTTC.

The chain uses TRBV28 and TRBJ1-2; the D gene is possibly TRBD1 (6 bases). Per the germline V gene, CDR1 is MDHEN and CDR2 is SYDVKM. The CDR3 sequence is 14 residues long. Trimming left V 2 bases short and J 0 bases short, with 7 bases between. The CDR3 DNA reads as TGTGCCAGCAGTTTACACAGGGCTAACTATGGCTACACCTTC. It is translated as CASSLHRANYGYTF.